Below are 9 T cell receptor beta chains sequenced from a single sample in a study of long-term antiretroviral therapy in people with HIV. Runs used v3.0 of the immunoSEQ assay and were done at survey level. TCRdb keeps only in-frame clones here, not all; method: immunoSEQ multiplex PCR. The sample includes 30,000 or so clones, roughly 79% seen only once; the top ten take nearly 3.5%. Sequences were derived from unsorted PBMCs, sampled 3 years after starting antiretroviral therapy. Receptor source: a man aged 50 to 60 with HIV.

The chain recombines TRBV5-1 with TRBJ2-2; possibly TRBD2 for D (5 bases). The CDR3 contains 13 residues. Trimming stripped 1 base from V and 5 bases from J, with 6 bases between. CDR1 SGHRS and CDR2 YFSETQ come from the germline V gene. As DNA, the CDR3 is TGCGCCAGCAGCTTGAGGGAGACCGGGGAGCTGTTTTTT. Protein: CASSLRETGELFF.

The chain recombines TRBV27 with TRBJ2-3; 14 nucleotides match TRBD2. This CDR3 is 18 amino acids long. The V and J ends lost 6 bases and 1 base, in that order; junction bases with no gene match: 9. Germline values: CDR1 MNHEY, CDR2 SMNVEV (reference sequence). The CDR3 reads CASSTQRLAGGGTDTQYF. The CDR3, as DNA: TGTGCCAGCAGCACCCAACGACTAGCGGGAGGGGGCACAGATACGCAGTATTTT.

The chain combines TRBV5-1 with TRBJ2-1, with a possible D match to TRBD1 (5 bases). CDR1 is SGHRS and CDR2 is YFSETQ in the germline V gene. The CDR3 is 16 amino acids. V lost 2 bases and J 1 base, leaving 13 bases between the germline ends. The CDR3, as DNA: TGCGCCAGCAGCTTTACCGGCCAGGGTTCCTACAATGAGCAGTTCTTC. Translated, it gives CASSFTGQGSYNEQFF.

This clone has more than one count but fewer than ten. The chain couples TRBV6-6 to TRBJ2-7, with TRBD1 matching 11 bases. The germline V gene has CDR1 MNHNY and CDR2 SVGAGI (reference sequence). This CDR3 is 15 amino acids long. V was pared by 6 bases and J by 6 bases, with 10 bases of the junction left unmatched. CDR3 nucleotides: TGTGCCAGCAGCCTAGGGACAGGGGGAAAAGGCGAGCAGTACTTC. The encoded protein is CASSLGTGGKGEQYF.

V is TRBV5-4 and J is TRBJ1-1; possibly TRBD1 for D (6 bases). The V end lost 4 bases, the J end lost 5 bases, and 15 bases lay between the germline ends. CDR1 is SGHNT, CDR2 YYREEE, per germline (reference sequence). CDR3 size: 14 residues. CDR3 nucleotide sequence: TGTGCCAGCAGCGGGGGAAGGCAGGGGACTGAAGCTTTCTTT. Translated: CASSGGRQGTEAFF.

The V call is TRBV7-2, the J call TRBJ1-2; D unresolved. CDR3 length: 14 residues. V was pared by 4 bases and J by 4 bases, with 13 bases between. Germline CDR1 reads SGHTA; CDR2 reads FQGNSA. The CDR3 spells CASSSRLEAYGYTF. CDR3 in DNA: TGTGCCAGCAGCTCCCGCCTGGAGGCCTATGGCTACACCTTC.

The chain has TRBV29-1 and TRBJ1-1; D gene ambiguous. CDR3 length: 13 amino acids. Germline-derived CDR1 and CDR2 are SQVTM and ANQGSEA. The CDR3 DNA reads as TGCAGGGCCTCGGGTACGGGGAACACTGAAGCTTTCTTT. This encodes CRASGTGNTEAFF.

The rearrangement joins TRBV4-3 to TRBJ2-5; D is unresolved. The CDR3 covers 15 residues. CDR1 and CDR2 (germline): LGHNA, YSLEER. V lost 2 bases to trimming and J lost 0 bases, with 10 bases between them. The CDR3 DNA sequence: TGCGCCAGCAGCCAATCTGCTGGGTACCAAGAGACCCAGTACTTC. Translation gives CASSQSAGYQETQYF.

This clone was seen once. The chain recombines TRBV14 with TRBJ2-7, with unresolved D. Per the germline V gene, CDR1 is SGHDN and CDR2 is FVKESK. The CDR3 runs 14 residues. With 0 bases removed from V and 5 bases from J, the gap between germline ends came to 11 bases. The CDR3 DNA is TGTGCCAGCAGCCAAGATTTTAACAGACACGAGCAGTACTTC. This codes for CASSQDFNRHEQYF.